These 19 T cell receptor beta chains were all obtained from the same sample, sequenced in a study of T cells in Graves' hyperthyroidism and ophthalmopathy. RNA transcripts served as the template for amplifying TCR beta CDR3 regions. The HTBI set primed first-round TCR CDR3 RT-PCR. TCRdb itself ran the multiplex PCR reads through MiXCR, one entry per CDR3 protein. The sample yields over 650,000 distinct CDR3 sequences, about 45% seen once. Input material: peripheral blood or thyroid tissue (not recorded which). The receptors come from an adult man with Graves' disease, either hyperthyroidism or ophthalmopathy (not recorded which).

Of note for this clonotype: One end of the junction is discordant with germline, which a read error may explain. The CDR3 spells CASSVGGPSYNEPQHF. CDR3 bases: TGTGCCAGCAGCGTAGGGGGGCCATCCTACAATGAGCCCCAGCATTTT. The chain recombines TRBV7-9 with TRBJ1-5; possibly TRBD1 for D (6 bases). The CDR3 is 16 residues long. Looked up from germline, CDR1 is SEHNR and CDR2 is FQNEAQ (reference sequence). Full variable domain (outside the CDR3, taken from reference TRBV7-9 and TRBJ1-5): DTGVSQNPRHKITKRGQNVTFRCDPISEHNRLYWYRQTLGQGPEFLTYFQNEAQLEKSRLLSDRFSAERPKGSFSTLEIQRTEQGDSAMYLCASSVGGPSYNEPQHFGDGTRLSIL.

The rearrangement joins TRBV12-3 or TRBV12-4 to TRBJ2-7; unclear D gene. The germline V and J ends were trimmed by 5 bases and 2 bases, with 10 bases remaining between them. The CDR3 totals 13 residues. The DNA of the CDR3 is TGTGCCAGCAGTCTCTCGTTAACCTACGAGCAGTACTTC. Translation: CASSLSLTYEQYF.

In its sample, this clonotype was seen many times. CDR3 residues: CASSELEKLFF. The CDR3 bases are TGTGCCAGCAGTGAACTTGAAAAACTGTTTTTT. The gene calls are TRBV25-1 and TRBJ1-4; D gene uncertain. Looked up from germline, CDR1 is MGHDK and CDR2 is SYGVNS. The CDR3 loop spans 11 amino acids. V was pared by 2 bases and J by 7 bases, with 2 bases between. The whole variable domain, remainder taken from reference TRBV25-1 and TRBJ1-4, is EADIYQTPRYLVIGTGKKITLECSQTMGHDKMYWYQQDPGMELHLIHYSYGVNSTEKGDLSSESTVSRIRTEHFPLTLESARPSHTSQYLCASSELEKLFFGSGTQLSVL.

This clonotype was picked up a small number of times. This chain links TRBV5-1 with TRBJ1-3; perhaps TRBD1 as D (6 bases). Germline-derived CDR1 and CDR2 are SGHRS and YFSETQ. This CDR3 is built from 16 residues. V lost 4 bases and J lost 0, with 14 bases in between. DNA for the CDR3: TGCGCCAGCAGCAATGACAGGACGAACTCTGGAAACACCATATATTTT. Translation: CASSNDRTNSGNTIYF.

This clonotype was observed at least ten times. V and J are TRBV15 and TRBJ2-5, with 7 bases aligning to TRBD2. The trim removed 1 base at V and 2 bases at J, leaving 4 bases unmatched. This CDR3 has 15 amino acids. Looked up from germline, CDR1 is LNHNV and CDR2 is YYDKDF (reference sequence). The CDR3 DNA reads TGTGCCACCAGCAGAGTAAGACTAGCTCAAGAGACCCAGTACTTC. Protein product: CATSRVRLAQETQYF.

The genes are TRBV25-1 and TRBJ1-1; D might be TRBD1 (6 bases). The V gene lost 2 bases and the J gene lost 4 bases, with 11 bases spanning the gap. Germline loops: CDR1 MGHDK, CDR2 SYGVNS. The CDR3 spans 14 residues. This CDR3 reads CASSEPTGLTEAFF. The DNA for the CDR3 is TGTGCCAGCAGTGAACCTACAGGGCTCACTGAAGCTTTCTTT.

This clonotype has ten or more counts. The CDR3 spells CATSDYKDRVYF. CDR3 coding DNA: TGTGCCACCAGTGATTACAAGGACAGGGTTTACTTC. The chain combines TRBV24-1 with TRBJ2-7, with 8 bases aligning to TRBD1. Trimming removed 2 bases from V and 13 bases from J; junction bases left unmatched: 6. The CDR3 loop spans 12 amino acids. From germline, CDR1 is KGHDR and CDR2 SFDVKD.

This clonotype appeared a few times. The rearrangement joins TRBV19 to TRBJ2-7, with TRBD1 matching over 8 bases. Trimming removed 6 bases from V and 6 bases from J; junction bases left unmatched: 7. Germline V lookup: CDR1 LNHDA, CDR2 SQIVND (reference sequence). The CDR3 extends over 13 amino acids. In nucleotides, the CDR3 is TGTGCCAGTAGGACTGACAGGGGATCCGAGCAGTACTTC. Protein product: CASRTDRGSEQYF. The full variable domain, rest sourced from reference TRBV19 and TRBJ2-7, is DGGITQSPKYLFRKEGQNVTLSCEQNLNHDAMYWYRQDPGQGLRLIYYSQIVNDFQKGDIAEGYSVSREKKESFPLTVTSAQKNPTAFYLCASRTDRGSEQYFGPGTRLTVT.

This clonotype came up a few times. The rearrangement links TRBV2 to TRBJ1-4; D may be TRBD1 (5 bases). Germline CDR1 and CDR2: SNHLY and FYNNEI. This CDR3 contains 12 residues. V lost 4 bases and J lost 8, with 8 bases in between. The CDR3 reads CASSGGAEKLFF. CDR3 coding DNA: TGTGCCAGCAGTGGTGGGGCGGAAAAACTGTTTTTT.

This clonotype was seen repeatedly, ten times or more. The chain uses TRBV2 and TRBJ1-4; D is unresolved. There are 13 residues in the CDR3. With 6 bases removed from V and 3 bases from J, the gap between germline ends came to 8 bases. Per germline, CDR1 SNHLY and CDR2 FYNNEI. The CDR3: CASRGWPNEKLFF. In DNA, the CDR3 is TGTGCCAGCAGAGGGTGGCCTAATGAAAAACTGTTTTTT.

This clonotype was picked up many times. The chain recombines TRBV11-2 with TRBJ1-5; D unclear. Between the trimmed V and J ends, which lost 0 bases and 1 base, there was a span of 7 bases. Germline values: CDR1 SGHAT, CDR2 FQNNGV. The CDR3 has 15 amino acids. CDR3 region: CASSLDLGSNQPQHF. The CDR3 DNA follows: TGTGCCAGCAGCTTAGATCTGGGGAGCAATCAGCCCCAGCATTTT.

This rearrangement joins TRBV5-1 to TRBJ1-2; the match to TRBD1 covers 8 bases. The ends lost 4 bases at V and 1 base at J; junction bases unmatched: 6. Germline CDR1 is SGHRS and CDR2 is YFSETQ. The CDR3 contains 15 residues. The CDR3 sequence: CASSLGQGSNYGYTF. CDR3 nucleotide sequence: TGCGCCAGCAGCCTAGGACAGGGTAGTAACTATGGCTACACCTTC.

This CDR3 is CASSVGRVGQPQHF. In DNA form, the CDR3 reads TGTGCCAGCAGCGTTGGTAGGGTCGGACAGCCCCAGCATTTT. The chain carries TRBV7-9 and TRBJ1-5, with D hard to call. Deletions cut 5 bases from V and 7 bases from J, with 15 bases between. From germline, CDR1 is SEHNR and CDR2 FQNEAQ (reference sequence). This CDR3 is 14 amino acids long.

This clonotype was seen a handful of times. The chain has TRBV10-3 and TRBJ2-7, with D possibly being TRBD2 (5 bases). Trimming cost V 10 bases and J 4 bases, with 11 bases left between them. Germline CDR1 and CDR2: ENHRY and SYGVKD. The CDR3 extends over 11 amino acids. The CDR3 spells CASTRGYEQYF. In DNA, the CDR3 is TGTGCCAGCACCCGGGGTTACGAGCAGTACTTC.

Concerning this clonotype: A clone one base away is much larger, so this may be a read error. This chain links TRBV29-1 with TRBJ1-2; D possibly corresponds to TRBD1 (5 bases). Germline CDR1 reads SQVTM; CDR2 reads ANQGSEA. The CDR3 extends over 12 amino acids. CDR3 bases: TGCAGCGTTGAAGAAGACAGCTATGGCTACGCCTTC. Translated: CSVEEDSYGYAF.

V gene TRBV7-2 combines with J gene TRBJ2-2; tentatively, D is TRBD1 (6 bases). Germline V gene data show CDR1 as SGHTA and CDR2 as FQGNSA. CDR3 length: 17 residues. The ends were cut back, 0 bases at V and 1 base at J, with 12 bases in the middle. CDR3 sequence reads: CASSLAWDTMNTGELFF. The DNA of the CDR3 is TGTGCCAGCAGCTTAGCCTGGGACACTATGAACACCGGGGAGCTGTTTTTT.

This clonotype has just a few counts. V usage is TRBV2 and J usage is TRBJ1-5; possible D gene TRBD1, 6 bases. There are 16 residues in the CDR3. Trimming took 0 bases from V and 1 from J, leaving 10 bases between them. Germline V gene data show CDR1 as SNHLY and CDR2 as FYNNEI. The CDR3 DNA sequence: TGTGCCAGCAGTGAAGCCTGGCAGGGGAGCAATCAGCCCCAGCATTTT. Amino acid sequence: CASSEAWQGSNQPQHF.

The V gene is TRBV10-2, the J gene TRBJ1-3, with 11 positions matching TRBD1. Germline V CDR1 and CDR2: WSHSY, SAAADI. This CDR3 is 20 amino acids long. The V segment lost 0 bases and the J segment 0 bases; nucleotides outside the gene matches: 10. CDR3 amino acids: CASSESGTGGIVGSGNTIYF. The CDR3 DNA sequence: TGCGCCAGCAGTGAGTCCGGGACAGGGGGGATTGTAGGCTCTGGAAACACCATATATTTT.

CDR3 amino acids: CASSLGVGNYGYTF. The CDR3 coding sequence is TGTGCCAGCAGCTTAGGGGTAGGGAACTATGGCTACACCTTC. The chain employs TRBV7-9 and TRBJ1-2, with D unresolved. CDR1 SEHNR and CDR2 FQNEAQ come from the germline V gene (reference sequence). This CDR3 has 14 residues. Between the trimmed V and J ends, which lost 1 base and 2 bases, there was a span of 8 bases.